Detailed here is one TCR beta chain. The germline V gene encodes CDR1 LNHDA and CDR2 SQIVND (reference sequence). Trimming pared 3 bases from V and 0 bases from J, leaving 18 bases between. CDR3 length: 18 residues. These data originate in a study of CD8+CD57+ T cells in acquired aplastic anemia. The use of genomic DNA as template underpinned the TCR beta VDJ and CDR3 profiling. TCRdb fed the reads into MiXCR, producing one record per CDR3 protein. The table has about 210,000 distinct CDR3 sequences, around 60% seen once. This clonotype originated in a human donor in good health. The chain couples TRBV19 to TRBJ1-5; D is uncertain. Source material: sorted CD4+, CD8+, or CD8+CD57+ T cells (not recorded which) from PBMCs. CDR3 protein: CASSMSAQLRFSNQPQHF. The CDR3 bases are TGTGCCAGTAGTATGAGTGCACAGTTACGGTTTAGCAATCAGCCCCAGCATTTT. The whole variable domain, remainder taken from reference TRBV19 and TRBJ1-5, is DGGITQSPKYLFRKEGQNVTLSCEQNLNHDAMYWYRQDPGQGLRLIYYSQIVNDFQKGDIAEGYSVSREKKESFPLTVTSAQKNPTAFYLCASSMSAQLRFSNQPQHFGDGTRLSIL.